This T cell receptor beta chain was captured in a study of CD8 T cells in ankylosing spondylitis. General study results and limits: Enrichment of disease-linked clones was reportedly significant in matched ankylosing spondylitis synovial fluid. Some motif variants had been reported before (in reactive arthritis synovial fluid and blood). What appeared characteristic of ankylosing spondylitis blood was a TCR beta motif of 7 or 8 highly homologous variants.

Preparation of TCR beta libraries was done by quantitative 5'-RACE with molecular barcodes. Using its own MiXCR run on the 5' RACE reads, TCRdb lists one record per CDR3 protein. This sample has 200,000 to 250,000 distinct CDR3 sequences, with around 8% found just once. The CDR3 has 13 residues. V lost 3 bases to trimming and J lost 10 bases, with 15 bases between them. The germline CDR1 and CDR2 sequences are MNHEY and SMNVEV (reference sequence). This clonotype was seen many times. Its antigen is still unknown. Input material: blood, either unsorted or a sorted T cell fraction (not recorded which). This chain joins TRBV27 and TRBJ1-2; D remains ambiguous. This receptor was obtained from a female donor with ankylosing spondylitis or in good health (not recorded which). The CDR3 DNA follows: TGTGCCAGCAGTTTTCGCCGGGGTTTAGACTACACCTTC. Its translation is CASSFRRGLDYTF.